These 3 T cell receptor beta chains share one sample of origin, sequenced in a study of T cells in localized non-small cell lung cancer. Profiling relied on immunoSEQ multiplex PCR, and the TCRdb table lists in-frame clones only, not all of them. This table has about 24,000 clones, about 94% appearing once. Here the sequenced sample was peripheral blood, taken before any cancer treatment. The receptor source for this set is a woman aged 35-70 years with stage I lung adenocarcinoma.

V usage is TRBV9 and J usage is TRBJ2-3, with D perhaps matching TRBD1 (5 bases). V was clipped by 0 bases and J by 0 bases, with 14 bases between them. This CDR3 is 17 amino acids long. The germline CDR1 and CDR2 sequences are SGDLS and YYNGEE. The CDR3: CASSVGWGGTSTDTQYF. In nucleotides, the CDR3 is TGTGCCAGCAGCGTAGGATGGGGCGGTACTAGCACAGATACGCAGTATTTT.

The chain employs TRBV5-6 and TRBJ2-1; D possibly corresponds to TRBD1 (6 bases). Between the trimmed V and J ends, which lost 4 bases and 6 bases, there was a span of 14 bases. Germline CDR1 and CDR2: SGHDT and YYEEEE. The CDR3 contains 14 residues. CDR3 in DNA: TGTGCCAGCAGCCGTACTAACAGGGTCAATGAGCAGTTCTTC. Its translation: CASSRTNRVNEQFF.

In its sample, this clone was seen a few times. V is TRBV7-3 and J is TRBJ2-1; D possibly corresponds to TRBD1 (6 bases). Germline V gene data show CDR1 as SGHTA and CDR2 as FQGTGA. The V and J ends lost 5 bases and 5 bases respectively, with 13 bases between them. The length of the CDR3 is 14 residues. The CDR3: CASSTQGYNNEQFF. CDR3 nucleotides: TGTGCCAGCAGCACCCAGGGGTACAACAATGAGCAGTTCTTC. Using reference TRBV7-3 and TRBJ2-1 for the parts outside the CDR3, the full variable domain is GAGVSQTPSNKVTEKGKYVELRCDPISGHTALYWYRQSLGQGPEFLIYFQGTGAADDSGLPNDRFFAVRPEGSVSTLKIQRTERGDSAVYLCASSTQGYNNEQFFGPGTRLTVL.